The next 21 T cell receptor beta chains were all read from a single sample in a study of shared clonotypes between healthy human individuals. Sequencing used immunoSEQ multiplex PCR; TCRdb keeps in-frame clones, though not all of them. The sample lists over a million clones; around 97% were seen once. Sequences were obtained from naive CD4+ T cells sorted from blood. The subset: CD45RA+ positively selected. Source of these receptors: a man in his thirties or forties in good health.

V usage is TRBV4-1 and J usage is TRBJ2-5; D call uncertain. V was pared by 0 bases and J by 0 bases, with 20 bases between. Germline CDR1 reads MGHRA; CDR2 reads YSYEKL. This CDR3 has 19 residues. In DNA, the CDR3 is TGCGCCAGCAGCCAAGATCCCCTGGTGTTGGGAAGAAACCAAGAGACCCAGTACTTC. This encodes CASSQDPLVLGRNQETQYF.

The chain couples TRBV28 to TRBJ2-5; 8 bases agree with TRBD1. The V gene's germline CDR1 is MDHEN and CDR2 SYDVKM. J gave up 5 bases and V 6 bases, and 8 bases lay outside the gene matches. The CDR3 extends over 14 amino acids. CDR3 amino acids: CASSPGQAPETQYF. The CDR3 DNA is TGTGCCAGCAGCCCGGGACAGGCGCCGGAGACCCAGTACTTC.

Worth noting for this clone: At the DNA level, this CDR3 is encoded by other sequences in the same sample as well. This chain joins TRBV5-1 and TRBJ2-2; D may be TRBD1 (5 bases). Trimming shortened V by 0 bases and J by 0 bases, and 6 bases separated the two germline ends. The CDR3 loop spans 15 amino acids. Germline V gene sequence: CDR1 SGHRS, CDR2 YFSETQ. CDR3 nucleotide sequence: TGCGCCAGCAGCTTGGACAGGCCGAACACCGGGGAGCTGTTTTTT. Protein sequence: CASSLDRPNTGELFF.

The chain recombines TRBV6-5 with TRBJ2-2; 8 bases map to TRBD1. V lost 4 bases, J lost 6 bases, and 7 bases stayed unmatched. Germline CDR1 is MNHEY and CDR2 is SVGAGI. This CDR3 spans 15 amino acids. This CDR3 reads CASSLTGGGSGELFF. The CDR3 DNA reads as TGTGCCAGCAGTTTAACAGGGGGTGGGTCCGGGGAGCTGTTTTTT.

Note on this clone: This sample also contains other DNA sequences that code for the same CDR3. The chain is built from TRBV9 and TRBJ2-7; 7 bases are shared with TRBD2. The junction had 3 bases not matched to a gene; V was cut back by 0 bases and J by 3 bases. Germline lookup yields CDR1 SGDLS and CDR2 YYNGEE. CDR3 length: 14 amino acids. The CDR3 region has the DNA TGTGCCAGCAGCGTAGCGGGAGGTGGCTACGAGCAGTACTTC. It encodes CASSVAGGGYEQYF.

V is TRBV14 and J is TRBJ2-7; D might be TRBD2 (6 bases). Trimming shortened V by 3 bases and J by 13 bases, and 13 bases separated the two germline ends. The CDR3 runs to 11 residues. Germline V lookup: CDR1 SGHDN, CDR2 FVKESK. The DNA for the CDR3 is TGTGCCAGCAGCCATGGGACTTCCTCATACTTC. Amino acids: CASSHGTSSYF.

This chain joins TRBV28 and TRBJ2-5; 7 bases map to TRBD1. Per germline, CDR1 MDHEN and CDR2 SYDVKM. Germline trimming cut 4 bases from V and 3 bases from J; bases unmatched to any gene: 14. The CDR3 has 17 amino acids. The CDR3 reads CASSSTTSRGLEETQYF. The CDR3 region has the DNA TGTGCCAGCAGTTCCACCACGAGCAGGGGGTTGGAAGAGACCCAGTACTTC.

The chain employs TRBV11-2 and TRBJ2-1; 8 nucleotides line up with TRBD2. The CDR3 covers 15 residues. Unmatched junction bases numbered 6, after V lost 5 bases and J lost 3 bases. Germline V gene data show CDR1 as SGHAT and CDR2 as FQNNGV. The CDR3 DNA reads TGTGCCAGCAGCGTGCGGGAGGTCGACTACAATGAGCAGTTCTTC. Its protein is CASSVREVDYNEQFF.

This chain links TRBV19 with TRBJ2-3, with D possibly matching TRBD2 (5 bases). The germline V gene has CDR1 LNHDA and CDR2 SQIVND (reference sequence). Trimming stripped 4 bases from V and 4 bases from J, with 18 bases between. This CDR3 contains 16 residues. DNA of the CDR3: TGTGCCAGTAGTAGGGCGCACAGAATGGGAGCAGATACGCAGTATTTT. Protein product: CASSRAHRMGADTQYF.

The chain joins TRBV7-2 to TRBJ2-1; D is undetermined. The V and J ends lost 5 bases and 10 bases respectively, with 24 bases between them. This CDR3 has 16 residues. CDR1 and CDR2 from the germline V gene are SGHTA and FQGNSA. The CDR3 nucleotides read TGTGCCAGCAGCCCTGACCCGGTCTCCGGCCTAAGCGAGCAGTTCTTC. This codes for CASSPDPVSGLSEQFF.

The gene calls are TRBV28 and TRBJ2-2; D gene unclear. Trimming stripped 6 bases from V and 4 bases from J, with 9 bases between. This CDR3 spans 13 amino acids. Germline V CDR1 and CDR2: MDHEN, SYDVKM. CDR3 region: CASSTRSTGELFF. For the CDR3, the DNA is TGTGCCAGCAGCACCCGTAGCACCGGGGAGCTGTTTTTT.

The rearrangement uses TRBV4-2 and TRBJ2-2; the D is unclear. This CDR3 is 16 amino acids long. The V end lost 0 bases, the J end lost 5 bases, and 13 bases lay between the germline ends. CDR1 and CDR2 from the germline V gene are LGHNA and YNFKEQ. CDR3 DNA sequence: TGTGCCAGCAGCCAAGAGGGATTATTAATAACCGGGGAGCTGTTTTTT. Its protein product is CASSQEGLLITGELFF.

This chain links TRBV5-1 with TRBJ2-3; 7 bases agree with TRBD2. Germline CDR1 is SGHRS and CDR2 is YFSETQ. The ends lost 3 bases at V and 0 bases at J; junction bases unmatched: 4. The CDR3 has 15 amino acids. In DNA form, the CDR3 reads TGCGCCAGCAGCTCAAAGCGGGGTAGCACAGATACGCAGTATTTT. It codes for CASSSKRGSTDTQYF.

This clone was picked up one time. The chain employs TRBV30 and TRBJ2-5, with 9 bases fitting TRBD2. The J call may be faulty, since TRBJ2-7 better matches the DNA end. Germline V CDR1 and CDR2: GTSNPN, SVGIG (reference sequence). The CDR3 has 17 amino acids. The CDR3 spells CAWRKAGGRIGSYEQYF. For the CDR3, the DNA is TGTGCCTGGAGAAAGGCGGGAGGGCGGATCGGCTCCTACGAGCAGTACTTC.

As concerns this clone: Other DNA sequences within the sample encode an identical CDR3. The chain employs TRBV28 and TRBJ2-1; D tentatively fits TRBD1 or TRBD2 (5 bases each). Germline CDR1 and CDR2: MDHEN and SYDVKM. The length of the CDR3 is 16 residues. V was shortened by 2 bases and J by 0 bases, with 11 bases between the two germline ends. Here the CDR3 reads CASSLAGASSYNEQFF. DNA of the CDR3: TGTGCCAGCAGTTTAGCCGGGGCTAGCTCCTACAATGAGCAGTTCTTC.

The chain uses TRBV19 and TRBJ1-5; 10 bases align to TRBD1. V lost 6 bases and J lost 0; bases outside the gene matches: 11. The CDR3 consists of 18 residues. CDR1 and CDR2 (germline): LNHDA, SQIVND (reference sequence). CDR3 amino acids: CASSLRTGGDYSNQPQHF. The CDR3, as DNA: TGTGCCAGTAGCCTACGGACAGGGGGTGATTATAGCAATCAGCCCCAGCATTTT.

The V and J genes are TRBV6-5 and TRBJ1-2, with 8 positions matching TRBD1. Per the germline V gene, CDR1 is MNHEY and CDR2 is SVGAGI. V was clipped by 5 bases and J by 4 bases; unmatched bases: 6. This CDR3 has 14 residues. CDR3 sequence reads: CASSARQGPYGYTF. CDR3 sequence (DNA): TGTGCCAGCAGTGCGCGACAGGGGCCCTATGGCTACACCTTC.

Details on this clone: Within the sample, other DNA sequences also encode this same CDR3. The gene calls are TRBV18 and TRBJ2-1, with no clear D. Germline V CDR1 and CDR2: KGHSH, LQKENI. This CDR3 spans 14 amino acids. With 4 bases removed from V and 0 bases from J, the gap between germline ends came to 7 bases. In nucleotides, the CDR3 is TGTGCCAGCTCACTATCGAGCTCCTACAATGAGCAGTTCTTC. Encoded protein: CASSLSSSYNEQFF.

The gene calls are TRBV27 and TRBJ1-5, with D unclear. Germline V gives CDR1 MNHEY, CDR2 SMNVEV (reference sequence). With 0 bases removed from V and 4 bases from J, the gap between germline ends came to 7 bases. The CDR3 extends over 14 amino acids. In DNA form, the CDR3 reads TGTGCCAGCAGTTTATCGGCCAGAAATCAGCCCCAGCATTTT. Protein product: CASSLSARNQPQHF.

A few counts support this clone. V is TRBV28 and J is TRBJ1-1; a possible D gene is TRBD1 (5 bases). Trimming removed 6 bases at V and 5 bases at J, with 22 bases between. Germline V gives CDR1 MDHEN, CDR2 SYDVKM. The CDR3 extends over 16 amino acids. The CDR3 loop is CASSAGAGSAGTEAFF. Written as DNA, the CDR3 is TGTGCCAGCAGCGCCGGGGCAGGGTCGGCTGGTACTGAAGCTTTCTTT.

The chain employs TRBV28 and TRBJ1-5; 8 nucleotides agree with TRBD1. This CDR3 has 14 amino acids. The V segment lost 6 bases and the J segment 7 bases; nucleotides outside the gene matches: 8. CDR1 and CDR2 from the germline V gene are MDHEN and SYDVKM. This chain's CDR3 is CASRQQGGEQPQHF. The CDR3 DNA sequence: TGTGCCAGCAGACAACAGGGGGGAGAGCAGCCCCAGCATTTT. Full variable domain (remainder filled in from reference TRBV28 and TRBJ1-5): DVKVTQSSRYLVKRTGEKVFLECVQDMDHENMFWYRQDPGLGLRLIYFSYDVKMKEKGDIPEGYSVSREKKERFSLILESASTNQTSMYLCASRQQGGEQPQHFGDGTRLSIL.